Here is one TCR beta chain with its context. This clonotype appeared a few times. Its antigen has not been determined. Base qualities are not provided; no much larger clone lies one nucleotide away. Systemically healthy Caucasian individuals from Russia, approximately 39 in total and aged about 6 to 95 years, were included as donors. Each donor gave 9 to 10 milliliters of peripheral blood, collected into EDTA-treated Vacutainer tubes. PBMCs were isolated by Ficoll-Paque density-gradient centrifugation, with at least 7 million obtained per sample. Total RNA, at least 5.5 micrograms per sample, was extracted from PBMCs with Trizol reagent. For every donor, flow cytometry on a PBMC aliquot measured the percentage of naive CD45RAhigh/CD27high T cells. This specimen comes from a study of blood T cells in healthy people across ages (dated by TCRdb to between 2014 and 2016). Some background on the complete study: In model experiments, template switching captured roughly one uniquely barcoded TCR beta cDNA molecule for every two T cells. Age-related changes in TCR beta repertoire diversity were measured in the study by deep sequencing normalized with unique cDNA molecular identifiers. The donors were split into four age groups: young (average 16 years), middle-aged (around 37), aged (over 55) and long-lived (under 85). To avoid experimental bias, donors of different ages were distributed randomly across sequencing lanes. Using the same blood draw, the study looked at two additional independent replicas of 1 million unique cDNA reads for two donors, one aged 18 to 30 and the other aged 80 or older. The paper's findings and limits, for the study overall: Bulk unsorted PBMC profiling prevented conclusive comparison of naive and antigen-experienced compartments. Observed TCR beta diversity correlated strongly with the percentage of naive T cells measured by flow cytometry. Observed TCR beta diversity per million T cells fell roughly linearly with age, and a significant reduction was already apparent by age approximately 40. Compared with the aged group, the long-lived group had more naive CD4+ T cells, fewer expanded clones and increased TCR diversity, a pattern suggesting age selection. Estimates of total diversity from one million sequenced T cells were regarded as lower bounds and underestimates. Donor CMV infection status was unknown, potentially confounding age-related changes in expanded clonotypes.

V gives up 3 bases and J gives up 6 bases, and the segment between their germline ends measures 10 bases. The CDR3 contains 13 residues, cysteine and phenylalanine counted. Only the CDR3 portion is preserved as DNA: 39 bases, with reading frame beginning at the first base. CDR1 SGHTA and CDR2 FQGNSA are derived from the germline V gene. The protocol used for the library was 5' RACE. Sequencing relied on an Illumina HiSeq 2500. A second PCR of about 7 to 12 cycles was run with a J-beta primer mix and a sample-barcoded 5' primer. A template-switch 5' adaptor carrying 12 random nucleotides introduced a unique molecular identifier onto each TCR beta cDNA molecule. Each sample yielded at least 2.5 million CDR3-containing paired-end reads. First-strand cDNA was synthesized from all RNA with the Mint cDNA synthesis kit, primed by a TRBC-specific oligonucleotide. All cDNA was treated with uracil-DNA glycosylase and then went through a first 18-cycle PCR with the universal primers M1SS and BC2_uni_R. The authors' analysis ran thus. For normalization, 1 million high-quality reads, each with a distinct molecular identifier, were randomly selected from each sample. Reads sharing molecular identifiers were discarded rather than binned into consensus sequences. MiTCR, set to a Q25 quality threshold and the strictest error-elimination algorithm, was used for CDR3 identification, clonotype clustering and error correction. A nonparametric unseen species model with Euler transformation was used to estimate a lower bound on total TCR beta diversity. The raw public reads went through TCRdb reprocessing: fastp at Q25, MiXCR clone calling, in-frame beta chains kept. Entries that share a CDR3 protein sequence are merged under the most common genes and DNA. The V and J calls shown here were made by TCRdb, not taken from the authors' results. The sample contains 590,000 or so distinct CDR3 sequences, about 30% of them found a single time. Roughly 14% of the sample comes from the top ten.

Sequenced material: blood. This chain joins TRBV7-2 to TRBJ2-3; the D segment cannot be called with confidence. This TCR was sampled from a woman aged 80 or older in good health. For the CDR3, the sequence is CASSFTRWDTQYF. The sequenced DNA: TGTGCCAGCAGCTTTACACGATGGGATACGCAGTATTTT.